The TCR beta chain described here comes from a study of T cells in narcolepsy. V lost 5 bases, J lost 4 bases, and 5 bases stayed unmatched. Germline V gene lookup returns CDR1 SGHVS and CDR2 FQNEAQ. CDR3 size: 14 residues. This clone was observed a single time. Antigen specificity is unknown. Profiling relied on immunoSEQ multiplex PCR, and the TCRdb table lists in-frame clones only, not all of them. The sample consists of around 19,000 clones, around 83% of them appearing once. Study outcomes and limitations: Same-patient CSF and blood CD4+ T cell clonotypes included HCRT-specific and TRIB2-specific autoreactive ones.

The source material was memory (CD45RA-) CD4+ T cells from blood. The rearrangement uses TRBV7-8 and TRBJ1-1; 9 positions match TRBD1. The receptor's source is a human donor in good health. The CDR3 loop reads CASSARTGATEAFF. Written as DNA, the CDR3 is TGTGCCAGCAGCGCCCGGACAGGGGCCACTGAAGCTTTCTTT.